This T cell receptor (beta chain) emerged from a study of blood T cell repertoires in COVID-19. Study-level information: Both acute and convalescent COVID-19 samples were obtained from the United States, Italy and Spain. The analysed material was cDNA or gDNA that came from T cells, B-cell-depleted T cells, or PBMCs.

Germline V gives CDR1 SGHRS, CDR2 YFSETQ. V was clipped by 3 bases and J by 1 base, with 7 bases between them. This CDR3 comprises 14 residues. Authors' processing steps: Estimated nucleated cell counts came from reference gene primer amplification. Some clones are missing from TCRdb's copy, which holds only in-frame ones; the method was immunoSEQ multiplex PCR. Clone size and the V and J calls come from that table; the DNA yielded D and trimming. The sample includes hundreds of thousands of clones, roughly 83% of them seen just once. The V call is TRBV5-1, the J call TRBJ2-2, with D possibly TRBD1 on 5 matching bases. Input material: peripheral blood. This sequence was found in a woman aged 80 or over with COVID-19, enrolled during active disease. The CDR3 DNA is TGCGCCAGCAGCTCTACAGGGAACACCGGGGAGCTGTTTTTT. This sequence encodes CASSSTGNTGELFF.